One and the same sample provided the 28 T cell receptor beta chains below, sequenced in a study of T cells in lung cancer brain metastases. TCRdb's copy holds only in-frame clones and misses some; the assay was immunoSEQ multiplex PCR. The top ten clones hold approximately 5% of a sample with 5,000 to 7,000 clones, roughly 90% of them seen once. The sample was tumor tissue from the primary lung tumor. The receptors derive from a man aged 50 to 59 with non-small cell lung cancer.

This sequence joins TRBV6-5 and TRBJ1-5; 7 bases fit TRBD1. CDR3 length equals 15 residues. With V trimmed by 6 bases and J by 1 base, 6 bases remained unmatched. The V gene's germline CDR1 is MNHEY and CDR2 SVGAGI. The CDR3 bases are TGTGCCAGCAGCGTTACACAGGGGAGCAATCAGCCCCAGCATTTT. Translating gives CASSVTQGSNQPQHF.

V usage is TRBV6-5 and J usage is TRBJ1-1; no clear D. V was cut by 0 bases and J by 2 bases, with 4 bases left in between. The germline V gene has CDR1 MNHEY and CDR2 SVGAGI. This CDR3 is built from 13 residues. CDR3 nucleotide sequence: TGTGCCAGCAGTTACTCGAAAAACACTGAAGCTTTCTTT. As protein: CASSYSKNTEAFF.

V gene TRBV5-1 combines with J gene TRBJ2-3, with D uncertain. Trimming removed 4 bases from V and 3 bases from J, with 9 bases in between. CDR1 SGHRS and CDR2 YFSETQ come from the germline V gene. The CDR3 totals 13 residues. This CDR3 reads CASSAISTDTQYF. CDR3 sequence (DNA): TGCGCCAGCAGCGCAATATCGACAGATACGCAGTATTTT.

The V call is TRBV5-4, the J call TRBJ2-1; 12 bases align to TRBD2. This CDR3 has 18 amino acids. The germline V gene has CDR1 SGHNT and CDR2 YYREEE (reference sequence). J was trimmed by 3 bases and V by 4 bases; bases with no gene match: 11. This CDR3 is CASSPSGGARYSYNEQFF. CDR3 DNA: TGTGCCAGCAGCCCTAGCGGGGGGGCCCGGTACAGCTACAATGAGCAGTTCTTC.

The genes are TRBV10-1 and TRBJ2-2, with D maybe TRBD2 (5 bases). CDR3 size: 15 residues. The V end lost 5 bases, the J end lost 5 bases, and 15 bases lay between the germline ends. Germline V gives CDR1 WNHNN, CDR2 SYGVQD (reference sequence). CDR3 in DNA: TGCGCCAGCAGTCTCCGGCGCCGGGGAACCGGGGAGCTGTTTTTT. This translates into CASSLRRRGTGELFF.

CDR3 sequence (DNA): TGTGCCAGCAGTTTTGATGGCTTAGGAGGTTATTCACCCCTCCACTTT. This sequence encodes CASSFDGLGGYSPLHF. This chain joins TRBV5-4 and TRBJ1-6, with D uncertain. The CDR3 totals 16 residues. Germline V gene sequence: CDR1 SGHNT, CDR2 YYREEE (reference sequence). V lost 5 bases, J lost 8 bases, and 20 bases lay in between.

The chain is built from TRBV6-5 and TRBJ1-2; D ambiguous. Trimming stripped 0 bases from V and 7 bases from J, with 15 bases between. From germline, CDR1 is MNHEY and CDR2 SVGAGI. This CDR3 has 15 amino acids. In nucleotides, the CDR3 is TGTGCCAGCAGTTACTCGAATAGGGAATCAGGTGGCTACACCTTC. Translating gives CASSYSNRESGGYTF.

The genes are TRBV5-1 and TRBJ2-5, with unresolved D. The CDR3 spans 15 residues. Germline CDR1 reads SGHRS; CDR2 reads YFSETQ. V was cut by 4 bases and J by 5 bases, with 18 bases left in between. For the CDR3, the DNA is TGCGCCAGCAGCCCGGCTGGCGAGGTATGGGAGACCCAGTACTTC. Protein: CASSPAGEVWETQYF.

V is TRBV4-1 and J is TRBJ1-1; TRBD1 matches 7 bases. The CDR3 loop spans 15 amino acids. CDR1 MGHRA and CDR2 YSYEKL come from the germline V gene. V gave up 0 bases and J gave up 8 bases; unmatched junction bases: 9. The CDR3 DNA reads TGCGCCAGCAGCCAAGATAAAACTATGACAGGGGAAGCTTTCTTT. Translation gives CASSQDKTMTGEAFF.

In its sample, this clone was seen once. This chain uses TRBV10-1 with TRBJ1-2; D remains ambiguous. The CDR3 sequence is 14 residues long. V was clipped by 2 bases and J by 3 bases, with 10 bases between them. Per the germline V gene, CDR1 is WNHNN and CDR2 is SYGVQD (reference sequence). DNA for the CDR3: TGCGCCAGCAGTGAGATCCGGGATGACTATGGCTACACCTTC. This gives the protein CASSEIRDDYGYTF.

This chain joins TRBV14 and TRBJ2-7, with 8 bases matching TRBD2. The V segment lost 3 bases and the J segment 6 bases; nucleotides outside the gene matches: 4. The germline V gene has CDR1 SGHDN and CDR2 FVKESK. The CDR3 runs 13 residues. The DNA of the CDR3 is TGTGCCAGCAGCCAGTTTCTAGCGGGCGAGCAGTACTTC. Its protein product is CASSQFLAGEQYF.

V and J are TRBV18 and TRBJ1-1; D is undetermined. The V gene's germline CDR1 is KGHSH and CDR2 LQKENI. The CDR3 is made up of 15 amino acids. Trimming shortened V by 0 bases and J by 0 bases, and 8 bases separated the two germline ends. CDR3 coding DNA: TGTGCCAGCTCACCACCAGCGGGAATGAACACTGAAGCTTTCTTT. This translates into CASSPPAGMNTEAFF.

V usage is TRBV6-1 and J usage is TRBJ1-2, with D unclear. This CDR3 is 14 amino acids long. Germline CDR1 is MNHNS and CDR2 is SASEGT. V lost 4 bases to trimming and J lost 2 bases, with 11 bases between them. The CDR3 loop reads CASSGGLGNYGYTF. The CDR3 DNA reads TGTGCCAGCAGTGGTGGGCTGGGAAACTATGGCTACACCTTC.

For the CDR3, the DNA is TGTGCCAGCAGCGTAGAAGGGGGGAACACTGAAGCTTTCTTT. Translating it yields CASSVEGGNTEAFF. The chain carries TRBV9 and TRBJ1-1; D perhaps matches TRBD1 (6 bases). V dropped 0 bases and J dropped 1 base, with 7 bases sitting between them. Germline-derived CDR1 and CDR2 are SGDLS and YYNGEE. CDR3 length equals 14 residues.

This chain joins TRBV19 and TRBJ1-1; a weak D match, TRBD1 (5 bases). The CDR3 loop spans 14 amino acids. CDR1 and CDR2 (germline): LNHDA, SQIVND (reference sequence). V gave up 4 bases and J gave up 3 bases, with 12 bases separating them. DNA of the CDR3: TGTGCCAGTAGTAGGGGGTGGGCGGACACTGAAGCTTTCTTT. Its protein is CASSRGWADTEAFF.

This chain connects TRBV7-9 to TRBJ1-1; the D gene is possibly TRBD1 (5 bases). V lost 0 bases and J 4 bases, leaving 18 bases between the germline ends. Germline V lookup: CDR1 SEHNR, CDR2 FQNEAQ (reference sequence). The length of the CDR3 is 17 residues. The chain's CDR3 is CASSLASGARSGTEAFF. CDR3 sequence (DNA): TGTGCCAGCAGCTTAGCGAGTGGGGCGCGAAGCGGCACTGAAGCTTTCTTT. Filled out from reference TRBV7-9 and TRBJ1-1, the complete variable domain reads DTGVSQNPRHKITKRGQNVTFRCDPISEHNRLYWYRQTLGQGPEFLTYFQNEAQLEKSRLLSDRFSAERPKGSFSTLEIQRTEQGDSAMYLCASSLASGARSGTEAFFGQGTRLTVV.

The rearrangement links TRBV6-5 to TRBJ1-1; D is uncertain. The V and J ends lost 2 bases and 7 bases respectively, with 5 bases between them. The CDR3 totals 11 residues. Germline V CDR1 and CDR2: MNHEY, SVGAGI. CDR3 bases: TGTGCCAGCAGTTACGGGGTTGAAGCTTTCTTT. Protein sequence: CASSYGVEAFF.

The chain recombines TRBV19 with TRBJ2-1; 8 bases map to TRBD2. This CDR3 has 15 residues. V lost 3 bases and J lost 4; bases outside the gene matches: 5. Germline V CDR1 and CDR2: LNHDA, SQIVND (reference sequence). CDR3 sequence reads: CASSIISGDYNEQFF. The CDR3, as DNA: TGTGCCAGTAGTATTATTAGCGGGGATTACAATGAGCAGTTCTTC. Supplemented by reference TRBV19 and TRBJ2-1, the full variable domain reads DGGITQSPKYLFRKEGQNVTLSCEQNLNHDAMYWYRQDPGQGLRLIYYSQIVNDFQKGDIAEGYSVSREKKESFPLTVTSAQKNPTAFYLCASSIISGDYNEQFFGPGTRLTVL.

The rearrangement joins TRBV6-5 to TRBJ2-2; the D gene is possibly TRBD2 (5 bases). V was cut by 0 bases and J by 1 base, with 9 bases left in between. The CDR3 totals 16 residues. The germline V gene encodes CDR1 MNHEY and CDR2 SVGAGI. CDR3: CASSYSPSWNTGELFF. CDR3 coding DNA: TGTGCCAGCAGTTACTCTCCTAGCTGGAACACCGGGGAGCTGTTTTTT.

V gene TRBV4-1 combines with J gene TRBJ1-5, with 10 bases aligning to TRBD1. The germline V gene has CDR1 MGHRA and CDR2 YSYEKL. Unmatched junction bases numbered 3, after V lost 3 bases and J lost 4 bases. This CDR3 region has 15 residues. The CDR3 DNA sequence: TGCGCCAGCAGCCAGGGGGGACAGGGGAATCAGCCCCAGCATTTT. Its translation: CASSQGGQGNQPQHF.

This sequence joins TRBV7-3 and TRBJ2-3; D tentatively reads TRBD1 or TRBD2 (6 bases each). CDR3 length: 14 amino acids. Trimming removed 8 bases from V and 1 base from J, with 13 bases in between. Germline V gene sequence: CDR1 SGHTA, CDR2 FQGTGA. CDR3 nucleotides: TGTGCCAGCGGGGGTGGGGGGCGCACAGATACGCAGTATTTT. Its translation is CASGGGGRTDTQYF.

The chain has TRBV27 and TRBJ1-1, with D possibly TRBD1 on 6 matching bases. CDR3 length equals 15 residues. Germline assignment: CDR1 MNHEY and CDR2 SMNVEV (reference sequence). V was cut by 2 bases and J by 2 bases, with 12 bases left in between. CDR3 bases: TGTGCCAGCAGTTTAATTCCAGGGGTTAACACTGAAGCTTTCTTT. Its translation is CASSLIPGVNTEAFF.

The chain recombines TRBV18 with TRBJ1-5; D remains unclear. This CDR3 comprises 14 residues. The V gene lost 2 bases and the J gene lost 2 bases, with 7 bases spanning the gap. Germline CDR1 KGHSH, CDR2 LQKENI. CDR3 coding DNA: TGTGCCAGCTCACCATCGGTTGGCAATCAGCCCCAGCATTTT. This encodes CASSPSVGNQPQHF.

The rearrangement links TRBV4-1 to TRBJ1-1; no clear D. With 1 base removed from V and 2 bases from J, the gap between germline ends came to 20 bases. This CDR3 spans 18 amino acids. CDR1 and CDR2 from the germline V gene are MGHRA and YSYEKL. CDR3 sequence reads: CASSQGSGQWSSNTEAFF. The CDR3 region has the DNA TGCGCCAGCAGCCAAGGTAGTGGGCAGTGGAGTTCCAACACTGAAGCTTTCTTT.

This clone was found once. As DNA, the CDR3 is TGCAGCGCCCGGGGAAATGAAAAACTGTTTTTT. It specifies CSARGNEKLFF. The V call is TRBV29-1, the J call TRBJ1-4; D not certain. Germline values: CDR1 SQVTM, CDR2 ANQGSEA. V was shortened by 7 bases and J by 5 bases, with 8 bases between the two germline ends. This CDR3 has 11 residues.

The V gene is TRBV14, the J gene TRBJ2-7; D might be TRBD2 (6 bases). The length of the CDR3 is 18 residues. V gave up 4 bases and J gave up 3 bases, with 25 bases separating them. Germline-derived CDR1 and CDR2 are SGHDN and FVKESK. CDR3 in amino acids: CASSPAGLGEMFFYEQYF. DNA for the CDR3: TGTGCCAGCAGCCCCGCGGGACTGGGGGAGATGTTTTTCTACGAGCAGTACTTC.

The V call is TRBV4-3, the J call TRBJ2-5; D gene ambiguous. This CDR3 region has 16 residues. Trimming shortened V by 0 bases and J by 1 base, and 12 bases separated the two germline ends. In germline, CDR1 is LGHNA, CDR2 YSLEER. The CDR3 nucleotides are TGCGCCAGCAGCCAAGAGTCTCCCTCCGGCCAAGAGACCCAGTACTTC. Translated, it gives CASSQESPSGQETQYF.

V usage is TRBV14 and J usage is TRBJ1-4; D is undetermined. Per the germline V gene, CDR1 is SGHDN and CDR2 is FVKESK. With 3 bases removed from V and 9 bases from J, the gap between germline ends came to 14 bases. CDR3 length: 14 amino acids. CDR3 region: CASSQGSVSQKLFF. DNA of the CDR3: TGTGCCAGCAGCCAGGGCTCGGTGTCGCAAAAACTGTTTTTT.